This TCR beta chain was sequenced during a study of blood T cell repertoires in COVID-19. The data were produced by immunoSEQ multiplex PCR, yet TCRdb's version contains in-frame clones alone and is incomplete. The table includes approximately 150,000 clones, 82% detected once. V gave up 4 bases and J gave up 2 bases, with 9 bases separating them. The CDR3 spans 13 residues. Germline CDR1 reads SGHRS; CDR2 reads YFSETQ. The chain couples TRBV5-1 to TRBJ1-2; no definite D call. Source material: peripheral blood. This receptor was identified in a woman in her 70s with acute or convalescent COVID-19. In nucleotides, the CDR3 is TGCGCCAGCAGCCCTGGCCCGAACTATGGCTACACCTTC. The encoded protein is CASSPGPNYGYTF.